The 7 T cell receptor beta chains reported below all come from one sample, sequenced in a study of T cell changes during pregnancy in multiple sclerosis. Sequenced by immunoSEQ multiplex PCR; TCRdb stores in-frame clones only, minus some. The data hold tens of thousands of clones, with approximately 94% observed a single time. The material sequenced was CD4+ T cells from peripheral blood mononuclear cells, taken in the third trimester of pregnancy. These receptors came from a female donor with multiple sclerosis, enrolled in a pregnancy study.

The rearrangement joins TRBV18 to TRBJ2-5; TRBD2 agrees at 7 bases. Germline trimming cut 3 bases from V and 3 bases from J; bases unmatched to any gene: 4. The CDR3 covers 14 residues. Germline CDR1 is KGHSH and CDR2 is LQKENI. The CDR3 reads CASSPGGGKETQYF. The CDR3 DNA sequence: TGTGCCAGCTCACCGGGCGGGGGTAAAGAGACCCAGTACTTC.

V gene TRBV29-1 combines with J gene TRBJ2-3; 9 bases agree with TRBD2. The CDR3 runs 17 residues. Germline V gene sequence: CDR1 SQVTM, CDR2 ANQGSEA. V dropped 7 bases and J dropped 3; count of bases not matched to a gene: 17. CDR3 in amino acids: CSGLSGGGGVGTDTQYF. The CDR3 DNA reads as TGCAGCGGTTTGTCCGGGGGCGGGGGGGTAGGGACAGATACGCAGTATTTT.

V gene TRBV19 combines with J gene TRBJ2-5, with 8 positions matching TRBD1. The CDR3 length is 13 residues. J lost 3 bases, V lost 6 bases, and 3 bases had no gene match. Germline CDR1 is LNHDA and CDR2 is SQIVND (reference sequence). This chain's CDR3 is CASRVTGEETQYF. The CDR3 DNA follows: TGTGCCAGTAGAGTGACAGGGGAAGAGACCCAGTACTTC.

The chain couples TRBV6-1 to TRBJ2-3; weak D call: TRBD2 (7 bases). V lost 4 bases and J 8 bases, leaving 16 bases between the germline ends. Germline V lookup: CDR1 MNHNS, CDR2 SASEGT. This CDR3 has 14 residues. The CDR3 protein is CASSGVRGGGTQYF. For the CDR3, the DNA is TGTGCCAGCAGTGGGGTTAGGGGGGGCGGTACGCAGTATTTT.

This clone was counted only a few times. V gene TRBV6-5 combines with J gene TRBJ2-7, with TRBD2 matching over 7 bases. Germline CDR1 reads MNHEY; CDR2 reads SVGAGI. V was pared by 4 bases and J by 7 bases, with 13 bases of the junction left unmatched. The CDR3 sequence is 15 residues long. The CDR3 DNA reads TGTGCCAGCAGTTGGGGGAGCGGGGCTTATGTGGAGCAGTACTTC. It codes for CASSWGSGAYVEQYF.

This chain uses TRBV5-5 with TRBJ1-2; 9 nucleotides align to TRBD1. The germline V gene encodes CDR1 SGHKS and CDR2 YYEKEE (reference sequence). J gave up 5 bases and V 3 bases, and 8 bases lay outside the gene matches. This CDR3 is 15 amino acids long. The CDR3 loop reads CASSSGTGMLYGYTF. DNA for the CDR3: TGTGCCAGCAGCTCTGGGACAGGGATGTTATATGGCTACACCTTC.

This clone came up a few times. The rearrangement uses TRBV27 and TRBJ2-2; 9 positions agree with TRBD2. Germline V gene data show CDR1 as MNHEY and CDR2 as SMNVEV (reference sequence). The CDR3 consists of 15 residues. Trimming cost V 3 bases and J 6 bases; bases outside gene matches: 5. CDR3 protein: CASSFAGGPAGELFF. The CDR3 nucleotides are TGTGCCAGCAGTTTTGCGGGAGGGCCGGCCGGGGAGCTGTTTTTT.